The rows below give T cell receptor beta chains drawn from one sample of a study of blood T cell repertoires in COVID-19. Sequencing used immunoSEQ multiplex PCR; TCRdb keeps in-frame clones, though not all of them. The data show 220,000 or so clones, more than 80% seen once. Sequencing was carried out using PBMCs or T cells enriched from blood (not recorded which). These receptors were collected from a woman aged 18 to 35 in a cohort exposed to, infected with or recovered from COVID-19 (not recorded which). The CDR3 runs from the conserved cysteine through the conserved F or W. D genes are given only for firm matches. Size is omitted from some rows. Given values are once, few, many or a class for expanded clones.

V gene	J gene	D gene	clone size	CDR3 DNA	CDR3 protein
TRBV5-1	TRBJ2-5	NA	NA	TGCGCCAGCAGCCGCTCCCGGGACTTAAAAGAGACCCAGTACTTC	CASSRSRDLKETQYF
TRBV7-8	TRBJ2-7	NA	NA	TGTGCCAGCAGCTTAAGTCCGGGCTACGAGCAGTACTTC	CASSLSPGYEQYF
TRBV19	TRBJ2-2	NA	NA	TGTGCCAGTACCTCCCGTCCCGGGGAGCTGTTTTTT	CASTSRPGELFF
TRBV6-6	TRBJ2-2	TRBD1	NA	TGTGCCAGCACCCTCGGACAGGGCCTATTCAGTGGGGAGCTGTTTTTT	CASTLGQGLFSGELFF
TRBV9	TRBJ2-1	TRBD2	NA	TGTGCCAGCAGCGTAGATGGACTAGCAAGCTCCTACAATGAGCAGTTCTTC	CASSVDGLASSYNEQFF
TRBV13	TRBJ2-2	NA	NA	TGTGCCAGCAGCTTAGAGTTGTCCGGGGGAAACACCGGGGAGCTGTTTTTT	CASSLELSGGNTGELFF
TRBV30	TRBJ1-5	NA	NA	TGTGCCTGGGGACGGACTAGCGATCAGCCCCAGCATTTT	CAWGRTSDQPQHF
TRBV18	TRBJ1-1	NA	once	TGTGCCAGCTCACCCCAACAATCCGGGGGAGGGGAGAACACTGAAGCTTTCTTT	CASSPQQSGGGENTEAFF
TRBV10-1	TRBJ2-1	TRBD1	NA	TGCGCCAGCAGTCTGGGACAGTACAATGAGCAGTTCTTC	CASSLGQYNEQFF
TRBV5-1	TRBJ2-1	NA	NA	TGCGCCAGCAGCTTGTCATACAATGAGCAGTTCTTC	CASSLSYNEQFF
TRBV11-2	TRBJ1-5	NA	NA	TGTGCCAGCAGCTTAAGCTTGACAGGCCAGCCCCAGCATTTT	CASSLSLTGQPQHF
TRBV6-5	TRBJ1-1	NA	NA	TGTGCCAGCAGTTACCCCTCGGGCACTGAAGCTTTCTTT	CASSYPSGTEAFF
TRBV9	TRBJ2-7	TRBD2	NA	TGTGCCAGCAGCGTAGAGGGGACTAGCTCCTACGAGCAGTACTTC	CASSVEGTSSYEQYF
TRBV24-1	TRBJ1-6	TRBD1	NA	TGTGCCACCAGTGACACCGGACAGGGGCGGAATTCACCCCTCCACTTT	CATSDTGQGRNSPLHF
TRBV19	TRBJ2-1	TRBD2	NA	TGTGCCAGTAGAACGACTAGCGGATCCTACAATGAGCAGTTCTTC	CASRTTSGSYNEQFF
TRBV2	TRBJ1-2	TRBD1	NA	TGTGCCAGCACCACGGACAGGGGCGAAGGCTACACCTTC	CASTTDRGEGYTF
TRBV4-2	TRBJ2-1	TRBD2	once	TGTGCCAGCAGCCAACGAAAACATGGAACTAGCGGGTACAATGAGCAGTTCTTC	CASSQRKHGTSGYNEQFF
TRBV29-1	TRBJ1-1	NA	NA	TGCAGCGTTGGCCCACGAGGGAACACTGAAGCTTTCTTT	CSVGPRGNTEAFF
TRBV5-1	TRBJ1-2	NA	NA	TGCGCCAGCAGCCCCTGGAGGCCCTTGGGCAGGAGAGATCTTTCATCTAACTATGGCTACACCTTC	CASSPWRPLGRRDLSSNYGYTF
TRBV28	TRBJ1-2	NA	NA	TGTGCCAGCAGTTTAGGCCAGTACTATGGCTACACCTTC	CASSLGQYYGYTF
TRBV24-1	TRBJ2-1	TRBD2	NA	TGTGCCACCAAACTAGCGGAGGGGAATGAGCAGTTCTTC	CATKLAEGNEQFF
TRBV15	TRBJ2-3	TRBD2	NA	TGTGCCACCAGCAGAGCTGCGGGAGGGTCCACAGATACGCAGTATTTT	CATSRAAGGSTDTQYF
TRBV18	TRBJ2-7	NA	NA	TGTGCCAGCTCCCATGGACAGTTTGCCAACTACGAGCAGTACTTC	CASSHGQFANYEQYF
TRBV6-5	TRBJ1-2	NA	NA	TGTGCCAGCAGAGCAGGGTATTGGCATGGCTACACCTTC	CASRAGYWHGYTF
TRBV9	TRBJ1-2	TRBD1	NA	TGTGCCAGCAGCATACTCGGGACAGGCCGCTATGGCTACACCTTC	CASSILGTGRYGYTF
TRBV7-3	TRBJ1-2	NA	few	TGTGCCAGCAGCTTAAACCGGGGTACCTACACCTTC	CASSLNRGTYTF
TRBV18	TRBJ1-2	NA	NA	TGTGCCAGCTCACCCTTATTGCAGGGTGACGGCTACACCTTC	CASSPLLQGDGYTF
TRBV28	TRBJ1-1	NA	NA	TGTGCCAGCAGCTTTGGGGGGGGAGGGGTAAACACTGAAGCTTTCTTT	CASSFGGGGVNTEAFF
TRBV7-2	TRBJ2-2	NA	once	TGTGCCAGCAGACCTGCTATGAACACCGGGGAGCTGTTTTTT	CASRPAMNTGELFF
TRBV5-4	TRBJ1-2	TRBD1	once	TGTGCCAGCGGTTTTGGGACAGCTTTCACCTTC	CASGFGTAFTF
TRBV11-2	TRBJ1-1	TRBD1	NA	TGTGCCAGCGGACAAGAGGGACAGGGTGGCACTGAAGCTTTCTTT	CASGQEGQGGTEAFF
TRBV12-3/TRBV12-4	TRBJ1-6	NA	NA	TGTGCCAGCAGTTTAGGGCCTTCCCTCCACTTT	CASSLGPSLHF
TRBV19	TRBJ2-7	NA	NA	TGTGCCAGTAGCCGGGACTGGCGGAGCGACGAGCAGTACTTC	CASSRDWRSDEQYF
TRBV5-1	TRBJ1-4	TRBD1	once	TGCGCCAGCAGCGAAACCTACAGGGGGCTAGGTGAAAAACTGTTTTTT	CASSETYRGLGEKLFF
TRBV7-3	TRBJ2-5	TRBD2	NA	TGTGCCAGCAGCTCCGGGACTAGCGGGTCGGAGACCCAGTACTTC	CASSSGTSGSETQYF
TRBV7-9	TRBJ2-2	NA	NA	TGTGCCAGCAGCCCACGGGGGTCGGGGAGTTTGGGCACCGGGGAGCTGTTTTTT	CASSPRGSGSLGTGELFF
TRBV6-5	TRBJ1-1	NA	NA	TGTGCCAGCAGAACAGGGCTCGGGGACACTGAAGCTTTCTTT	CASRTGLGDTEAFF
TRBV19	TRBJ1-2	NA	NA	TGTGCCAGTAGTTTCCATTCTAACTATGGCTACACCTTC	CASSFHSNYGYTF
TRBV2	TRBJ1-5	NA	NA	TGTGCCAGCAGGGCCGGGGACATCCCCAATCAGCCCCAGCATTTT	CASRAGDIPNQPQHF
TRBV9	TRBJ1-4	NA	NA	TGTGCCAGCAGCGTAGAAGGAAAGGGGGAAAAACTGTTTTTT	CASSVEGKGEKLFF
TRBV27	TRBJ1-1	NA	few	TGTGCCAGCAGTTTTTATCAGGGTGACAACACTGAAGCTTTCTTT	CASSFYQGDNTEAFF
TRBV7-9	TRBJ2-7	TRBD1	NA	TGTGCCAGCAGCTTCGGGACAGGTGCAGAGCAGTACTTC	CASSFGTGAEQYF
TRBV6-2/TRBV6-3	TRBJ1-5	NA	NA	TGTGCCAGCAGTTACTTACAGGGCCCGGGCGATCCCCAGCATTTT	CASSYLQGPGDPQHF
TRBV5-1	TRBJ2-1	TRBD1	NA	TGCGCCAGCATGGGGGCAGGGGGCTTTTACAATGAGCAGTTCTTC	CASMGAGGFYNEQFF
TRBV2	TRBJ2-7	TRBD2	NA	TGTGCCAGCCTAACTAGCGGGTCCTCCCTAAGCTCCTACGAGCAGTACTTC	CASLTSGSSLSSYEQYF
TRBV29-1	TRBJ2-3	NA	NA	TGCAGCGCTCGTCGGTCCGGGAGTGGCGCAGATACGCAGTATTTT	CSARRSGSGADTQYF
TRBV19	TRBJ1-5	NA	once	TGTGCCAGTAGTATGAGGTTGAAACCTAATCAGCCCCAGCATTTT	CASSMRLKPNQPQHF
TRBV6-5	TRBJ1-3	NA	NA	TGTGCCAGCAGCAACCTGAACACCGCCGGAAACACCATATATTTT	CASSNLNTAGNTIYF
TRBV11-2	TRBJ2-3	TRBD2	NA	TGTGCCAGCAGCTTGACTAGCGGGGGGGCCGGAGATACGCAGTATTTT	CASSLTSGGAGDTQYF
TRBV6-5	TRBJ1-3	NA	NA	TGTGCCAGCAGTTACGGGAGCACCATATATTTT	CASSYGSTIYF
TRBV24-1	TRBJ1-5	NA	NA	TGTGCCACCAGTGACAGGGCGGGGCAGCCCCAGCATTTT	CATSDRAGQPQHF
TRBV6-5	TRBJ2-1	NA	NA	TGTGCCAGCAGTTCTACAGGTTACAATGAGCAGTTCTTC	CASSSTGYNEQFF
TRBV2	TRBJ1-4	NA	NA	TGTGCCAGCAGTGAGAGGACAAAGGAGGAAAAACTGTTTTTT	CASSERTKEEKLFF